This is a list of T cell receptor beta chains from one sample in a study of blood T cells in healthy people across ages. TCRdb re-derived calls from the 5' RACE reads in MiXCR, one entry per CDR3 protein. This sample has about 1.6 million distinct CDR3 sequences; about 31% occur once, and the top ten carry 10% to 12%. The material sequenced was blood. The receptors derive from a woman younger than 45 in good health. The CDR3 runs from the conserved cysteine through the conserved F or W. The order of the fields is clone size, J gene, V gene, D gene, CDR3 DNA, CDR3 protein. The D gene is left open where the match is weak. Rows give clone size only sometimes, using once, few, many, or a class for an expanded clone.

few TRBJ2-1 TRBV25-1 TRBD2 TGTGCCAGCAGTGAACCGGGACTAGCGGGGGGGCTGAATCATGAGCAGTTCTTC CASSEPGLAGGLNHEQFF
NA TRBJ1-5 TRBV11-2 NA TGTGCCAGCAGCTTATCAGATTATGGACCCCAGCATTTT CASSLSDYGPQHF
NA TRBJ2-1 TRBV27 NA TGTGCCAGCAGTCCGGGGCTAGCGTTCCACTCCTACAATGAGCAGTTCTTC CASSPGLAFHSYNEQFF
NA TRBJ2-5 TRBV14 NA TGTGCCAGCAGCCAAGGGCGGAGTGGAGAGACCCAGTACTTC CASSQGRSGETQYF
NA TRBJ2-5 TRBV27 NA TGTGCCAGCGGTCCACAGGGGGGGCAAGAGACCCAGTACTTC CASGPQGGQETQYF
NA TRBJ1-4 TRBV2 NA TGTGCCAGCAGTGGGGCAATAGATAATGAAAAACTGTTTTTT CASSGAIDNEKLFF
few TRBJ2-1 TRBV20-1 NA TGCAGTGCAGGGGGCGGGGTCCGGGAGCAGTTCTTC CSAGGGVREQFF
NA TRBJ1-4 TRBV6-5 NA TGTGCCAGCAGTTCCCTGGACTCCGGGGATGAAAAACTGTTTTTT CASSSLDSGDEKLFF
few TRBJ2-7 TRBV20-1 TRBD2 TGCAGTCACCGGACTAGCGGGAGATACGAGCAGTACTTC CSHRTSGRYEQYF
NA TRBJ1-6 TRBV5-1 NA TGCGCCAGCAGCTTCGGTCAGAACCATAATTCACCCCTCCACTTT CASSFGQNHNSPLHF
few TRBJ1-2 TRBV3-1 NA TGTGCCAGCAGCGCACGGGGGCTCTACACCTTC CASSARGLYTF
NA TRBJ1-1 TRBV6-6 NA TGTGCCAGCAGTTACTCGCCGGAGGGCACTGAAGCTTTCTTT CASSYSPEGTEAFF
few TRBJ2-5 TRBV29-1 NA TGCAGCGTTGAAGCCGTGCAGGGGGGTTCGGAGACCCAGTACTTC CSVEAVQGGSETQYF
few TRBJ2-2 TRBV12-3/TRBV12-4 NA TGTGCCAGCAGTTTGAGGGGCGGTCGGACCGGGGAGCTGTTTTTT CASSLRGGRTGELFF
few TRBJ2-7 TRBV28 TRBD2 TGTGCCAGCAGTTCCGGGACGGGAGGGATCACCCAGTACTTC CASSSGTGGITQYF
few TRBJ2-4 TRBV20-1 NA TGCAGTGCTAGGGCAGGGAGTTTAAACATTCAGTACTTC CSARAGSLNIQYF
NA TRBJ2-1 TRBV10-3 NA TGTGCCACCAGCCCAGGGCCCGTTAATGAGCAGTTCTTC CATSPGPVNEQFF
few TRBJ1-5 TRBV6-5 NA TGTGCCAGCAGGCCCTTTGGGGGCGGACATCAGCCCCAGCATTTT CASRPFGGGHQPQHF
NA TRBJ1-1 TRBV29-1 NA TGCAGCGTCAGACAGCCGAACACTGAAGCTTTCTTT CSVRQPNTEAFF
NA TRBJ2-1 TRBV12-3/TRBV12-4 TRBD2 TGTGCCAGCAGTCGACTAGCTCCCCTCAATGGGCAGTTCTTC CASSRLAPLNGQFF
few TRBJ2-1 TRBV11-2 NA TGTGCCAGCAGCCCAGAAACTAGCCCCTCCTACAATGAGCAGTTCTTC CASSPETSPSYNEQFF
NA TRBJ2-3 TRBV3-1 NA TGTGCCAGCAGCCCCGGAGATGGGGCTAGCACAGATACGCAGTATTTT CASSPGDGASTDTQYF
few TRBJ2-5 TRBV7-9 NA TGTGCCAGCACTAACAGCCAAGAGACCCAGTACTTC CASTNSQETQYF
few TRBJ2-5 TRBV7-2 NA TGTGCCAGCAGCATGATCCGGGACTTCCAAGAGACCCAGTACTTC CASSMIRDFQETQYF
NA TRBJ1-2 TRBV20-1 TRBD1 TGCAGTGCCCCCCGGACAGGGAAGATAACCTATGGCTACACCTTC CSAPRTGKITYGYTF
few TRBJ2-5 TRBV5-1 NA TGCGCCAGCAGCGCCTGGGCGGACGGAACCCAGTACTTC CASSAWADGTQYF
NA TRBJ2-7 TRBV4-2 NA TGTGCCAGCAGCCTGAGAAGCGGAGCGAGGGGTACCGACGTTCCCTACGAGCAGTACTTC CASSLRSGARGTDVPYEQYF
NA TRBJ2-2 TRBV27 NA TGTGCCAGCAGTTTATCGCCAGGCTCGAACACCGGGGAGCTGTTTTTT CASSLSPGSNTGELFF
NA TRBJ2-5 TRBV7-2 TRBD2 TGTGCCAGCAGCTTAGGTTTTGGTAGCGGGAGTGGAGAGACCCAGTACTTC CASSLGFGSGSGETQYF
few TRBJ2-7 TRBV4-1 NA TGCGCCAGCAGCCAAGGCACCCACCGGGTAGCGAACTACGAGCAGTACTTC CASSQGTHRVANYEQYF
few TRBJ2-5 TRBV2 NA TGTGCCACCAACCAGGGAGAGACCCAGTACTTC CATNQGETQYF
NA TRBJ2-5 TRBV20-1 TRBD2 TGCAGTGCTAGAGAAGGAGCGGGAGGGCCCGAGACCCAGTACTTC CSAREGAGGPETQYF
few TRBJ2-5 TRBV2 NA TGTGCCAGCTCAGGGGAAGTTCGGGAGACCCAGTACTTC CASSGEVRETQYF
NA TRBJ2-7 TRBV20-1 TRBD1 TGCAGTGGTAGGGGACAGTTGGGATACGAGCAGTACTTC CSGRGQLGYEQYF
few TRBJ2-7 TRBV20-1 TRBD2 TGCAGTGCGCCAAAGGGGCTAGCGGAGATTTACGAGCAGTACTTC CSAPKGLAEIYEQYF
few TRBJ2-4 TRBV7-2 NA TGTGCCAGCAGCTTAGCGAACGGGGGAAGGGCCAAAAACATTCAGTACTTC CASSLANGGRAKNIQYF
NA TRBJ2-7 TRBV5-5 NA TGTGCCAGCAGCGCACAGGGAAATGACGACGAGCAGTACTTC CASSAQGNDDEQYF
NA TRBJ1-5 TRBV7-8 TRBD1 TGTGCCAGCAGCCAACCGGGACAGGGCAATCAGCCCCAGCATTTT CASSQPGQGNQPQHF
few TRBJ1-6 TRBV20-1 NA TGCAGTGCTAGGAGCCCAGAGGAACCCCTCCACTTT CSARSPEEPLHF
few TRBJ2-1 TRBV20-1 TRBD2 TGCAGTGCCACCGGGACTAGCGGGGGGGCCAGGAATGAGCAGTTCTTC CSATGTSGGARNEQFF
NA TRBJ2-7 TRBV7-9 NA TGTGCCAGCGTCCTAAGCCCCAGCTCCCACGAGCAGTACTTC CASVLSPSSHEQYF
few TRBJ2-7 TRBV28 NA TGTGCCAGCAAACCCTCTCTTTATCGCTACGAGCAGTACTTC CASKPSLYRYEQYF
NA TRBJ2-5 TRBV20-1 NA TGCAGTGCTAGAGGGGGTGCCTTCCGGGAGACCCAGTACTTC CSARGGAFRETQYF
few TRBJ1-2 TRBV4-1 NA TGCGCCAGCAGCCAAGAGTATCCACCCGGACTAGGATATGGCTACACCTTC CASSQEYPPGLGYGYTF
few TRBJ2-3 TRBV20-1 NA TGCAGTGCTAGAGGATTTGACAGGGAGGGGACCACAGATACGCAGTATTTT CSARGFDREGTTDTQYF
many TRBJ2-3 TRBV29-1 NA TGCAGCGTCCTCGGGACTCACTCCCCCCAGCCCACAGATACGCAGTATTTT CSVLGTHSPQPTDTQYF
few TRBJ2-5 TRBV12-3/TRBV12-4 TRBD2 TGTGCCAGCACTCCACCGGGACTACTCCAAGAGACCCAGTACTTC CASTPPGLLQETQYF
NA TRBJ1-1 TRBV27 TRBD1 TGTGCCAGCAGTTTTTCGACCGGACAGGGCACCCCATCTATGAACACTGAAGCTTTCTTT CASSFSTGQGTPSMNTEAFF
NA TRBJ2-7 TRBV3-1 NA TGTGCCAGCGAATCAAGGGCGGCGGCAAAGCAGTACTTC CASESRAAAKQYF
few TRBJ1-2 TRBV6-1 NA TGTGCCAGCAGGCTCGCTCTAGACAGTAACTATGGCTACACCTTC CASRLALDSNYGYTF
NA TRBJ1-1 TRBV20-1 NA TGCAGAGCAGCCGATTGGGGGACTGAAGCTTTCTTT CRAADWGTEAFF
many TRBJ2-7 TRBV4-1 NA TGCGCCAGCAGCCAAAATACCGGGACTCATTCCTACGAGCAGTACTTC CASSQNTGTHSYEQYF
few TRBJ1-2 TRBV27 NA TGTGCCAGCACGGGGGGTGAGGATGGCTACACCTTC CASTGGEDGYTF
NA TRBJ1-2 TRBV3-1 NA TGTGCCAGCAGCCCACACCCGGGCGGATCCTTGGGGTATGGCTACACCTTC CASSPHPGGSLGYGYTF